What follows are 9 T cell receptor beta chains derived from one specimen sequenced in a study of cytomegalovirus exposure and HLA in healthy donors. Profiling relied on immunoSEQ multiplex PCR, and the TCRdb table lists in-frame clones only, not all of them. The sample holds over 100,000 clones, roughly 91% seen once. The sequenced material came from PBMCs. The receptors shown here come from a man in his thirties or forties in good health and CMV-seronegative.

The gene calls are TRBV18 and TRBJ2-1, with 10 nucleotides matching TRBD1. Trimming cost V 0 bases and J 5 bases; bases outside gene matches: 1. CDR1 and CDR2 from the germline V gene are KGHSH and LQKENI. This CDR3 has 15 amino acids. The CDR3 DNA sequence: TGTGCCAGCTCACCACCGGGACAGGGGAACAATGAGCAGTTCTTC. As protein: CASSPPGQGNNEQFF.

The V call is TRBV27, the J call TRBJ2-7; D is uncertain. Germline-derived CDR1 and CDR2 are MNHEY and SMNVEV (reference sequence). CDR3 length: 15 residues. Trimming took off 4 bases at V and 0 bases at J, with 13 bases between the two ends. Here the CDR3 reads CASSSHAIFSYEQYF. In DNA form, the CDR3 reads TGTGCCAGCAGTTCCCACGCGATTTTCTCCTACGAGCAGTACTTC.

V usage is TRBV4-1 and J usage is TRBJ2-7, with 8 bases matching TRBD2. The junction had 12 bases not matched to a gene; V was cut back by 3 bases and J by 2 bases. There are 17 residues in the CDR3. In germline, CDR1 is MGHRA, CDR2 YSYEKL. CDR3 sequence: CASSQAGGGLDPYEQYF. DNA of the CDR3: TGCGCCAGCAGCCAGGCCGGGGGGGGCCTCGACCCCTACGAGCAGTACTTC.

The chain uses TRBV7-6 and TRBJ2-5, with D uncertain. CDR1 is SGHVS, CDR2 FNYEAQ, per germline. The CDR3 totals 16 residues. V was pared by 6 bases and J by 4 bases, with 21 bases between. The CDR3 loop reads CASRPTPSVGRETQYF. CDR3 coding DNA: TGTGCCAGCAGACCTACCCCGTCCGTGGGCCGAGAGACCCAGTACTTC. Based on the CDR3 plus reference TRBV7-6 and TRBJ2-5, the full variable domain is GAGVSQSPRYKVTKRGQDVALRCDPISGHVSLYWYRQALGQGPEFLTYFNYEAQQDKSGLPNDRFSAERPEGSISTLTIQRTEQRDSAMYRCASRPTPSVGRETQYFGPGTRLLVL.

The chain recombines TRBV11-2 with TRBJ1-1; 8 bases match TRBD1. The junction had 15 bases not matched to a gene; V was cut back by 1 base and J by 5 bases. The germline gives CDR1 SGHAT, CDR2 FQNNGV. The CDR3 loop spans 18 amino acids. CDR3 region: CASSLGEWTGRRETEAFF. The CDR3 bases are TGTGCCAGCAGCTTAGGGGAGTGGACAGGGAGGAGGGAGACTGAAGCTTTCTTT.

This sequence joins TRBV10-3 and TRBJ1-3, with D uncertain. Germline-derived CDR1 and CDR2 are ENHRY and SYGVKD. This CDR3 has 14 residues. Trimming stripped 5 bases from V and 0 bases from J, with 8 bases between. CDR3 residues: CAISRESSGNTIYF. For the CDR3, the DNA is TGTGCCATCAGTCGAGAGAGCTCTGGAAACACCATATATTTT.

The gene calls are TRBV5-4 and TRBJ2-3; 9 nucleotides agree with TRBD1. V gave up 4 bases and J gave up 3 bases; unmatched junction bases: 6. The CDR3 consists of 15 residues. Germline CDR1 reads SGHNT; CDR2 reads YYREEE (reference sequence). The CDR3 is CASSPDRGRTDTQYF. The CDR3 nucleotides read TGTGCCAGCAGCCCCGACAGGGGGAGAACAGATACGCAGTATTTT. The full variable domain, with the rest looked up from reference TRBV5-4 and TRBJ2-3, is ETGVTQSPTHLIKTRGQQVTLRCSSQSGHNTVSWYQQALGQGPQFIFQYYREEENGRGNFPPRFSGLQFPNYSSELNVNALELDDSALYLCASSPDRGRTDTQYFGPGTRLTVL.

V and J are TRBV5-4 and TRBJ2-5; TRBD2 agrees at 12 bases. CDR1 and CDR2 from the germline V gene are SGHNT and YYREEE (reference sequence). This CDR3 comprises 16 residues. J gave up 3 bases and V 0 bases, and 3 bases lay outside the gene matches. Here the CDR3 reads CASSLGLAGAEETQYF. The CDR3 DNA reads TGTGCCAGCAGCTTGGGACTAGCGGGGGCCGAAGAGACCCAGTACTTC.

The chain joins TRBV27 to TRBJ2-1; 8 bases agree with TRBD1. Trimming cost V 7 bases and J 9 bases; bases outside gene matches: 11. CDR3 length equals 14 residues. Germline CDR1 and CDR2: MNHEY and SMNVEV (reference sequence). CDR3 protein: CASTSPGQAPEQFF. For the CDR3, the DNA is TGTGCCAGCACCAGCCCGGGACAGGCGCCTGAGCAGTTCTTC.